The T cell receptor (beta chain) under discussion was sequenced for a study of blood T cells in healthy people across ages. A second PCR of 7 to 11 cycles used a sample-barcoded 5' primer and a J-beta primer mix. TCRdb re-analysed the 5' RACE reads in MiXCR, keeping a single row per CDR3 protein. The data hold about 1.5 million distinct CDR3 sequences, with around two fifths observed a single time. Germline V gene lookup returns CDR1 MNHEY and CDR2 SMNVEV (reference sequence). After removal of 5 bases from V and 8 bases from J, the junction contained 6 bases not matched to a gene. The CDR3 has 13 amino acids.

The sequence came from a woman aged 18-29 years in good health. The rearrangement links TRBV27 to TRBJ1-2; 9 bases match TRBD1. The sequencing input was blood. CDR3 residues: CASSPTGGPGYTF. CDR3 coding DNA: TGTGCCAGCAGTCCCACAGGGGGCCCAGGCTACACCTTC.